The clone carrying this T cell receptor (beta chain) was detected only once. Its specificity is unknown. These data originate in a study of cytomegalovirus exposure and HLA in healthy donors. Whole-study results and caveats: DRB1 had the most TCR associations and HLA-C the fewest, a later analysis found, with rates varying by HLA locus. Previous analysis showed most TCR beta V segments were productive about 87% or about 30% of the time. A later analysis found that most CMV-associated TCR beta chains appeared HLA-restricted.

The trim removed 3 bases at V and 5 bases at J, leaving 0 bases unmatched. The CDR3 extends over 14 amino acids. CDR1 and CDR2 from the germline V gene are SGDLS and YYNGEE. The primer mix had 60 Vbeta and 13 Jbeta primers. Data came from immunoSEQ multiplex PCR; TCRdb stores just in-frame clones and leaves some out. The sample lists 90,000 to 150,000 clones; roughly 82% were seen once. Sequencing was carried out using PBMCs. The chain employs TRBV9 and TRBJ2-1; 12 bases align to TRBD2. The sequence derives from a man in his forties in good health and CMV-seropositive. CDR3 DNA sequence: TGTGCCAGCAGCGCTAGCGGGGGGGACAATGAGCAGTTCTTC. This codes for CASSASGGDNEQFF.